What follows are 27 T cell receptor beta chains derived from one specimen sequenced in a study of T-cell memory formation after mild COVID-19. One entry per CDR3 protein, called by TCRdb with MiXCR from the 5' RACE reads. The sample has under 700,000 distinct CDR3 sequences; around 20% are singletons. The sample comprised PBMCs or a T cell subset sorted from them (not recorded which). The source is an adult woman who had mild COVID-19 (a few samples of this study predate the infection). Cell type and time point are not known.

This clonotype was detected ten times or more. The chain carries TRBV14 and TRBJ2-7; D unclear. CDR3 size: 13 residues. V dropped 1 base and J dropped 0 bases, with 4 bases sitting between them. Germline assignment: CDR1 SGHDN and CDR2 FVKESK. The CDR3 DNA follows: TGTGCCAGCAGCCAAGGGATCTCCTACGAGCAGTACTTC. As protein: CASSQGISYEQYF.

The table lists this clonotype with many counts. The CDR3 sequence is CASSLVALNTEAFF. CDR3 nucleotides: TGTGCCAGCAGCTTGGTTGCGTTGAACACTGAAGCTTTCTTT. The V and J genes are TRBV5-5 and TRBJ1-1; D gene uncertain. V lost 0 bases, J lost 0 bases, and 6 bases lay in between. Germline values: CDR1 SGHKS, CDR2 YYEKEE (reference sequence). The CDR3 has 14 residues.

V gene TRBV4-3 combines with J gene TRBJ2-1; possibly TRBD1 for D (5 bases). Germline loops: CDR1 LGHNA, CDR2 YSLEER. The V end lost 3 bases, the J end lost 2 bases, and 11 bases lay between the germline ends. This CDR3 contains 15 residues. The CDR3 loop reads CASSQMGPPYNEQFF. The CDR3 nucleotides are TGCGCCAGCAGCCAGATGGGGCCCCCCTACAATGAGCAGTTCTTC.

This clonotype was picked up a small number of times. V and J are TRBV29-1 and TRBJ2-7; 11 bases line up with TRBD1. The germline V gene encodes CDR1 SQVTM and CDR2 ANQGSEA. Unmatched junction bases numbered 1, after V lost 3 bases and J lost 6 bases. This CDR3 has 12 amino acids. CDR3 region: CSVEGQGVEQYF. The DNA for the CDR3 is TGCAGCGTTGAGGGACAGGGGGTCGAGCAGTACTTC.

The V and J genes are TRBV20-1 and TRBJ1-5, with D unclear. There are 13 residues in the CDR3. Germline CDR1 DFQATT, CDR2 SNEGSKA (reference sequence). V was shortened by 5 bases and J by 0 bases, with 8 bases between the two germline ends. CDR3 protein: CSALVDSNQPQHF. CDR3 bases: TGCAGTGCTCTGGTAGATAGCAATCAGCCCCAGCATTTT.

This clonotype was detected only a few times. The CDR3 DNA reads TGTGCCATCAGTCCCATGAACACTGAAGCTTTCTTT. Translated: CAISPMNTEAFF. The chain has TRBV10-3 and TRBJ1-1; D is unresolved. Trimming cost V 5 bases and J 0 bases, with 4 bases left between them. The CDR3 has 12 residues. The germline gives CDR1 ENHRY, CDR2 SYGVKD.

The gene calls are TRBV29-1 and TRBJ2-4; maybe TRBD1 (5 bases). Trimming removed 4 bases at V and 6 bases at J, with 25 bases between. CDR3 length equals 17 residues. Germline CDR1 SQVTM, CDR2 ANQGSEA. The CDR3 DNA is TGCAGCGTTGGGGCCCAGGGCCCCCATCCTTCTTTAAACATTCAGTACTTC. Amino acids: CSVGAQGPHPSLNIQYF.

The chain joins TRBV7-3 to TRBJ2-3; no firm D call. Germline CDR1 and CDR2: SGHTA and FQGTGA. This CDR3 has 13 amino acids. The V and J ends lost 6 bases and 5 bases respectively, with 12 bases between them. CDR3 coding DNA: TGTGCCAGCAGTGGCAGCCCCAAAGATACGCAGTATTTT. This encodes CASSGSPKDTQYF.

The table lists this clonotype with many counts. The chain combines TRBV29-1 with TRBJ2-7; no clear D gene. Germline V CDR1 and CDR2: SQVTM, ANQGSEA. V was pared by 4 bases and J by 2 bases, with 12 bases between. The CDR3 extends over 13 amino acids. CDR3: CSVARGPTYEQYF. The CDR3, as DNA: TGCAGCGTTGCGCGAGGCCCAACCTACGAGCAGTACTTC.

V and J are TRBV5-1 and TRBJ2-7, with D perhaps matching TRBD2 (5 bases). With 4 bases removed from V and 3 bases from J, the gap between germline ends came to 14 bases. Germline values: CDR1 SGHRS, CDR2 YFSETQ. This CDR3 is built from 14 residues. DNA of the CDR3: TGCGCCAGCAGCGAGTCTAGCTATGACTACGAGCAGTACTTC. Its translation: CASSESSYDYEQYF.

The chain has TRBV29-1 and TRBJ1-2, with D tentatively TRBD1 (6 bases). There are 13 residues in the CDR3. The V gene's germline CDR1 is SQVTM and CDR2 ANQGSEA. With 1 base removed from V and 9 bases from J, the gap between germline ends came to 15 bases. CDR3 sequence reads: CSVEVRGGRSYTF. The DNA of the CDR3 is TGCAGCGTTGAAGTTAGGGGGGGCAGAAGCTACACCTTC. Full variable domain (remainder filled in from reference TRBV29-1 and TRBJ1-2): SAVISQKPSRDICQRGTSLTIQCQVDSQVTMMFWYRQQPGQSLTLIATANQGSEATYESGFVIDKFPISRPNLTFSTLTVSNMSPEDSSIYLCSVEVRGGRSYTFGSGTRLTVV.

V and J are TRBV7-8 and TRBJ2-5; TRBD2 matches 8 bases. V dropped 5 bases and J dropped 1; count of bases not matched to a gene: 3. The CDR3 runs to 14 residues. Germline CDR1 is SGHVS and CDR2 is FQNEAQ. CDR3 nucleotide sequence: TGTGCCAGCAGCGGCCGGGAGGGCCAAGAGACCCAGTACTTC. This translates into CASSGREGQETQYF. Full variable domain (rest looked up from reference TRBV7-8 and TRBJ2-5): GAGVSQSPRYKVAKRGQDVALRCDPISGHVSLFWYQQALGQGPEFLTYFQNEAQLDKSGLPSDRFFAERPEGSVSTLKIQRTQQEDSAVYLCASSGREGQETQYFGPGTRLLVL.

The chain couples TRBV20-1 to TRBJ2-7, with 7 bases identical to TRBD2. The CDR3 contains 16 residues. The J segment lost 2 bases and the V segment lost 3 bases, leaving 13 bases of the junction unmatched. Germline V CDR1 and CDR2: DFQATT, SNEGSKA (reference sequence). This chain's CDR3 is CSASWALAIEPYEQYF. CDR3 nucleotides: TGCAGTGCTAGTTGGGCACTAGCGATCGAACCCTACGAGCAGTACTTC.

The J gene is TRBJ2-3, the V gene TRBV9; D unclear. Trimming removed 5 bases from V and 2 bases from J, with 6 bases in between. The CDR3 has 12 residues. Germline-derived CDR1 and CDR2 are SGDLS and YYNGEE. Written as DNA, the CDR3 is TGTGCCAGCAGTTTTGTCACAGATACGCAGTATTTT. It is translated as CASSFVTDTQYF.

This clonotype was counted many times. This chain connects TRBV5-1 to TRBJ2-2, with 9 bases matching TRBD1. This CDR3 has 20 amino acids. Trimming removed 5 bases from V and 2 bases from J; junction bases left unmatched: 19. CDR1 and CDR2 from the germline V gene are SGHRS and YFSETQ. This CDR3 is CASRSSVQPGTGINTGELFF. The CDR3 DNA sequence: TGCGCCAGCAGAAGTTCCGTCCAACCCGGGACAGGGATCAACACCGGGGAGCTGTTTTTT.

This clonotype was seen a few times. The V call is TRBV7-3, the J call TRBJ2-1; TRBD2 matches at 14 bases. The V and J ends lost 1 base and 7 bases, in that order; junction bases with no gene match: 6. Germline-derived CDR1 and CDR2 are SGHTA and FQGTGA. CDR3 length: 17 amino acids. CDR3 residues: CASSLKGWTSGRNEQFF. CDR3 sequence (DNA): TGTGCCAGCAGCTTAAAGGGTTGGACTAGCGGGAGGAATGAGCAGTTCTTC.

This clonotype was seen only a few times. V and J are TRBV6-2 or TRBV6-3 and TRBJ2-1; D remains unclear. Germline CDR1 and CDR2: MNHEY and SVGEGT. The length of the CDR3 is 19 residues. V was pared by 2 bases and J by 0 bases, with 20 bases between. Here the CDR3 reads CASSYTRPNTPSSYNEQFF. As DNA, the CDR3 is TGTGCCAGCAGTTACACGCGGCCTAATACCCCCAGCTCCTACAATGAGCAGTTCTTC.

J is TRBJ1-1 and V is TRBV3-1; 11 bases map to TRBD1. Germline V gene lookup returns CDR1 LGHDT and CDR2 YNNKEL (reference sequence). The CDR3 has 14 amino acids. J was trimmed by 6 bases and V by 4 bases; bases with no gene match: 4. The CDR3 sequence is CASSPGDRGSEAFF. The CDR3 DNA sequence: TGTGCCAGCAGCCCAGGGGACAGGGGGTCTGAAGCTTTCTTT.

This clonotype was counted between two and nine times. The V gene is TRBV3-1, the J gene TRBJ2-5; D ambiguous. Per the germline V gene, CDR1 is LGHDT and CDR2 is YNNKEL (reference sequence). This CDR3 is 17 amino acids long. V lost 3 bases, J lost 1 base, and 18 bases lay in between. The CDR3 DNA reads as TGTGCCAGCAGCCATCCTTTACGACGGTCGGGCCAAGAGACCCAGTACTTC. Translation: CASSHPLRRSGQETQYF.

This clonotype was picked up a small number of times. The V and J genes are TRBV19 and TRBJ1-2, with 9 bases lining up with TRBD1. The CDR3 sequence is 16 residues long. V lost 0 bases to trimming and J lost 2 bases; unmatched junction nucleotides: 4. Germline assignment: CDR1 LNHDA and CDR2 SQIVND (reference sequence). The CDR3 protein is CASSIDRTGVNYGYTF. CDR3 nucleotide sequence: TGTGCCAGTAGTATAGATAGGACAGGGGTAAACTATGGCTACACCTTC.

This clonotype appeared a single time. The chain is built from TRBV24-1 and TRBJ2-2; 9 bases are shared with TRBD1. CDR1 and CDR2 from the germline V gene are KGHDR and SFDVKD. This CDR3 has 16 residues. J lost 4 bases, V lost 1 base, and 3 bases had no gene match. For the CDR3, the DNA is TGTGCCACCAGTGATTTACCGGGACAGGGCACCGGGGAGCTGTTTTTT. This gives the protein CATSDLPGQGTGELFF.

This clonotype turned up a few times. The V call is TRBV9, the J call TRBJ2-7, with D unresolved. The V gene lost 4 bases and the J gene lost 3 bases, with 17 bases spanning the gap. The CDR3 is made up of 15 amino acids. From germline, CDR1 is SGDLS and CDR2 YYNGEE. The CDR3 loop reads CASSPSELIFYEQYF. CDR3 bases: TGTGCCAGCAGCCCGAGTGAATTGATCTTCTACGAGCAGTACTTC.

In this sample, this clonotype turned up many times. V and J are TRBV5-1 and TRBJ2-7; D possibly corresponds to TRBD2 (5 bases). The CDR3 runs 13 residues. CDR1 and CDR2 (germline): SGHRS, YFSETQ. Trimming pared 4 bases from V and 4 bases from J, leaving 12 bases between. CDR3 in amino acids: CASSVPSGYEQYF. Here the CDR3 DNA reads TGCGCCAGCAGCGTCCCGAGCGGTTACGAGCAGTACTTC.

This clonotype has only a few counts. J is TRBJ1-1 and V is TRBV19, with 7 bases identical to TRBD1. J lost 0 bases, V lost 5 bases, and 9 bases had no gene match. The CDR3 is 16 residues long. Per germline, CDR1 LNHDA and CDR2 SQIVND (reference sequence). DNA of the CDR3: TGTGCCAGTAGTCGAGACCCCGGGACAGTGAACACTGAAGCTTTCTTT. Translation: CASSRDPGTVNTEAFF.

This clonotype was found a few times. The CDR3: CASSQRTQSPEAFF. The CDR3 nucleotides are TGCGCCAGCAGCCAACGGACTCAGAGCCCTGAAGCTTTCTTT. The V call is TRBV4-1, the J call TRBJ1-1; D remains unclear. The CDR3 spans 14 residues. The V gene lost 2 bases and the J gene lost 6 bases, with 13 bases spanning the gap. The V gene's germline CDR1 is MGHRA and CDR2 YSYEKL.

This clonotype occurred many times. The CDR3 DNA sequence: TGTGCCACCAGCTCCGCGACAGGGGGGATGTTCTTC. Its translation: CATSSATGGMFF. The V gene is TRBV24-1, the J gene TRBJ2-1; TRBD1 matches 9 bases. V was pared by 7 bases and J by 15 bases, with 9 bases of the junction left unmatched. The CDR3 has 12 amino acids. CDR1 is KGHDR and CDR2 is SFDVKD in the germline V gene.

The table lists this clonotype with a few counts. The rearrangement links TRBV12-3 or TRBV12-4 to TRBJ1-1; D is ambiguous. This CDR3 region has 16 residues. V was cut by 0 bases and J by 0 bases, with 11 bases left in between. CDR3 in DNA: TGTGCCAGCAGTTTAGCATCGGGCTGGGTGAACACTGAAGCTTTCTTT. Translated, it gives CASSLASGWVNTEAFF.